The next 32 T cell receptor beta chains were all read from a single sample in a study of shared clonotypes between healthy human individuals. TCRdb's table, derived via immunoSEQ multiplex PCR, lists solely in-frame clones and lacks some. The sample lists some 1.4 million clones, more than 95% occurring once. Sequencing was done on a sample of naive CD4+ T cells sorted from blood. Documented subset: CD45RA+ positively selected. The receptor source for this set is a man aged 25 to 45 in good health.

CDR3 protein: CASSLRVNEKLFF. CDR3 nucleotides: TGTGCCAGCAGTTTACGCGTTAATGAAAAACTGTTTTTT. The chain employs TRBV28 and TRBJ1-4; unclear D gene. V lost 2 bases and J 4 bases, leaving 5 bases between the germline ends. The CDR3 loop spans 13 amino acids. Per the germline V gene, CDR1 is MDHEN and CDR2 is SYDVKM.

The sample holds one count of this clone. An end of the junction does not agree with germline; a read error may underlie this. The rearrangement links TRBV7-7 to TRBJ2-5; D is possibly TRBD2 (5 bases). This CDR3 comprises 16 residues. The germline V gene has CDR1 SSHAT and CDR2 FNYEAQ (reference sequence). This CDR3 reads CASSLATPDPSETQYF. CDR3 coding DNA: TGTGCTAGCAGCTTAGCGACCCCAGATCCATCGGAGACCCAGTACTTC.

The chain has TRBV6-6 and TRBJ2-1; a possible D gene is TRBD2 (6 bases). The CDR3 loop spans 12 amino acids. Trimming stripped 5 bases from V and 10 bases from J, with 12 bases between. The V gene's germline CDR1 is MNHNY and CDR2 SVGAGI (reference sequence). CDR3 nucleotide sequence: TGTGCCAGCAGTATCAGGGCGGGAGAGCAGTTCTTC. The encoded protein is CASSIRAGEQFF.

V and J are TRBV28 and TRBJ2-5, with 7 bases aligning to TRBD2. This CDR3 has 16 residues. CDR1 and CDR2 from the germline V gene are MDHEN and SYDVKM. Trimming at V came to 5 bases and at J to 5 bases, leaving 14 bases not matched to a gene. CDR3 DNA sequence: TGTGCCAGCAGTAACCCGTCGGGGGGACTGTGGGAGACCCAGTACTTC. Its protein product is CASSNPSGGLWETQYF.

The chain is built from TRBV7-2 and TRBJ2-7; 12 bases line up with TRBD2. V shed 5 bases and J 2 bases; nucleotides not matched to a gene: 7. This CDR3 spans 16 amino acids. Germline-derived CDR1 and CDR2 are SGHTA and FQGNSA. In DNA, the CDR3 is TGTGCCAGCAGCCCCCTACTAGCGGGAGGCCCCTACGAGCAGTACTTC. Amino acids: CASSPLLAGGPYEQYF.

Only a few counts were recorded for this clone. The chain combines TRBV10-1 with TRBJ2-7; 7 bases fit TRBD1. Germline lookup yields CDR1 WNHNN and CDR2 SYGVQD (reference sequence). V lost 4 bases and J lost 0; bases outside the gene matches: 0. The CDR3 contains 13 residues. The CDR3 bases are TGCGCCAGCAGTGGGGACAGCTCCTACGAGCAGTACTTC. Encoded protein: CASSGDSSYEQYF.

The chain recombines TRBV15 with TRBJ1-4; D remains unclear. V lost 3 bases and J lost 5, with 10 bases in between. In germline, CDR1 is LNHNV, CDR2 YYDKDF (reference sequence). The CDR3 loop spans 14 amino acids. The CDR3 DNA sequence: TGTGCCACCAGCAGGAGAATTCAAAATGAAAAACTGTTTTTT. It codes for CATSRRIQNEKLFF.

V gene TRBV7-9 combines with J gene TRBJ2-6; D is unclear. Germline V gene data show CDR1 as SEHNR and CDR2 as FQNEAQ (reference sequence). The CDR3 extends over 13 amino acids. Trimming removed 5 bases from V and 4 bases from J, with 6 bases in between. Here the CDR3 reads CASSPSGANVLTF. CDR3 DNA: TGTGCCAGCAGCCCTTCGGGGGCCAACGTCCTGACTTTC.

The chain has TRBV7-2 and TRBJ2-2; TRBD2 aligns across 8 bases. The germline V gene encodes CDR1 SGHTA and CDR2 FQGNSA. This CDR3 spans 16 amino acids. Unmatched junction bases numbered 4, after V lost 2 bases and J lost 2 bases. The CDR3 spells CASSLLAGRNTGELFF. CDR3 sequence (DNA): TGTGCCAGCAGCTTACTAGCGGGTCGAAACACCGGGGAGCTGTTTTTT.

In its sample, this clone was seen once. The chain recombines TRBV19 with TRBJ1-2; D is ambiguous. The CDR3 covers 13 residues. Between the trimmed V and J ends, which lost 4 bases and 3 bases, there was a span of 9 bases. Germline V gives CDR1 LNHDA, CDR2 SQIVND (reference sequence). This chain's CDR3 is CASSTGRDYGYTF. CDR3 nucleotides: TGTGCCAGTAGTACAGGCCGGGACTATGGCTACACCTTC.

Written as DNA, the CDR3 is TGTGCCAGCAGCTTCGGACCCTCCGAAAAACTGTTTTTT. This sequence encodes CASSFGPSEKLFF. The chain uses TRBV5-4 and TRBJ1-4, with D unclear. This CDR3 has 13 residues. Per germline, CDR1 SGHNT and CDR2 YYREEE (reference sequence). Between the trimmed V and J ends, which lost 2 bases and 8 bases, there was a span of 10 bases.

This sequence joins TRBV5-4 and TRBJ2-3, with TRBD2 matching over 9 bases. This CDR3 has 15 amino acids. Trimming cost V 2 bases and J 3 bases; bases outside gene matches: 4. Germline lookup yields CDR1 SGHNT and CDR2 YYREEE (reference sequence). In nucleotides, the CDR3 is TGTGCCAGCAGCTTTAGCGGGAGTGCTACAGATACGCAGTATTTT. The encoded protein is CASSFSGSATDTQYF.

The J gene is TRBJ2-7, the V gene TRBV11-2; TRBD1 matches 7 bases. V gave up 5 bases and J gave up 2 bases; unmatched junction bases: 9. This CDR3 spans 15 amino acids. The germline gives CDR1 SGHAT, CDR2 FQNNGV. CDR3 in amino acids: CASSTLQGFAYEQYF. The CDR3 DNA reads TGTGCCAGCAGCACCCTACAGGGGTTTGCCTACGAGCAGTACTTC.

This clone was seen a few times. The chain's CDR3 is CASRGDGEAFF. CDR3 DNA sequence: TGTGCCAGCAGAGGCGACGGTGAAGCTTTCTTT. V gene TRBV5-4 combines with J gene TRBJ1-1; unclear D gene. The CDR3 consists of 11 residues. Trimming shortened V by 5 bases and J by 7 bases, and 9 bases separated the two germline ends. Germline lookup yields CDR1 SGHNT and CDR2 YYREEE (reference sequence). Full variable domain (rest looked up from reference TRBV5-4 and TRBJ1-1): ETGVTQSPTHLIKTRGQQVTLRCSSQSGHNTVSWYQQALGQGPQFIFQYYREEENGRGNFPPRFSGLQFPNYSSELNVNALELDDSALYLCASRGDGEAFFGQGTRLTVV.

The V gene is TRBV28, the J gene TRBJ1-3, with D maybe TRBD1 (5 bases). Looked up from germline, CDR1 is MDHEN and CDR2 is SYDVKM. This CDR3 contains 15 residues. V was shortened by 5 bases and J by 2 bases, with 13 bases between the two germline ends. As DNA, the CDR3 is TGTGCCAGCAGTCCGCCAGGGCGGCCTGGAAACACCATATATTTT. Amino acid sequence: CASSPPGRPGNTIYF.

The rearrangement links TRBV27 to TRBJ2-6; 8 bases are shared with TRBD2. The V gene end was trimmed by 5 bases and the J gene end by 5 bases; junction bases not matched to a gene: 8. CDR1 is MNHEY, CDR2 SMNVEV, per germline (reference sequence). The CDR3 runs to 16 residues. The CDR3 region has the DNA TGTGCCAGCAGTGCCTTCCGGGGGGGCCGGGCCAACGTCCTGACTTTC. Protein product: CASSAFRGGRANVLTF.

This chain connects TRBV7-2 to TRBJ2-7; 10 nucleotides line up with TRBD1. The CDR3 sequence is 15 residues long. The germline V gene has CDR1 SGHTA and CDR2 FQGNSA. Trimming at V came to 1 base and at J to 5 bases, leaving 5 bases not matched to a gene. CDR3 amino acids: CASSLVTGQGHEQYF. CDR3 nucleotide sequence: TGTGCCAGCAGCTTAGTTACGGGACAGGGGCACGAGCAGTACTTC. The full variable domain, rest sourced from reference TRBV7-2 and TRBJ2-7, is GAGVSQSPSNKVTEKGKDVELRCDPISGHTALYWYRQSLGQGLEFLIYFQGNSAPDKSGLPSDRFSAERTGGSVSTLTIQRTQQEDSAVYLCASSLVTGQGHEQYFGPGTRLTVT.

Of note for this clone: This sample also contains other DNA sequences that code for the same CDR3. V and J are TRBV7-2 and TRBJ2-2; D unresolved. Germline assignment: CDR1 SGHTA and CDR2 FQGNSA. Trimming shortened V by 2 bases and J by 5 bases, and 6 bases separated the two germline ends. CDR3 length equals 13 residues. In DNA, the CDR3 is TGTGCCAGCAGCTTACTTGGGACCGGGGAGCTGTTTTTT. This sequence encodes CASSLLGTGELFF.

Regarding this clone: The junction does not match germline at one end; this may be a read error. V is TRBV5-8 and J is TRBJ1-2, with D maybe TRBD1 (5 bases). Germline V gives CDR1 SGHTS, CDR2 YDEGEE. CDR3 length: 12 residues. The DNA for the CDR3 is TGCACTGGGGCCCCCCGGGGTTATGGCTACACCTTC. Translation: CTGAPRGYGYTF.

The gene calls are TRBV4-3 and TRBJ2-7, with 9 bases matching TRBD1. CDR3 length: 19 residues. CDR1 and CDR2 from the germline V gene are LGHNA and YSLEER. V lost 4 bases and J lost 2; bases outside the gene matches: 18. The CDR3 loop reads CASSRTWGGTGKQTYEQYF. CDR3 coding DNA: TGCGCCAGCAGCCGAACTTGGGGGGGGACAGGGAAACAAACCTACGAGCAGTACTTC.

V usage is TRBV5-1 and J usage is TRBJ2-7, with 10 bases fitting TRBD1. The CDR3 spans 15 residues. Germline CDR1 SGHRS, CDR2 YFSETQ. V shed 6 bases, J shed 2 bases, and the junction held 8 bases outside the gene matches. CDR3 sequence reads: CASTLGTGVTYEQYF. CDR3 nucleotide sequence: TGCGCCAGCACCCTAGGGACAGGGGTGACCTACGAGCAGTACTTC. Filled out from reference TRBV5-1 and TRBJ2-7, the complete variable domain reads KAGVTQTPRYLIKTRGQQVTLSCSPISGHRSVSWYQQTPGQGLQFLFEYFSETQRNKGNFPGRFSGRQFSNSRSEMNVSTLELGDSALYLCASTLGTGVTYEQYFGPGTRLTVT.

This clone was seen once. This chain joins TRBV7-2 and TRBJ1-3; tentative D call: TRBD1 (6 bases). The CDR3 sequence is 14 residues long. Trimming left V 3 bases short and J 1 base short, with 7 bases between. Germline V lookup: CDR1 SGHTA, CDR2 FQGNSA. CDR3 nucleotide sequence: TGTGCCAGCAGCTTCCAGGGGTCTGGAAACACCATATATTTT. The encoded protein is CASSFQGSGNTIYF.

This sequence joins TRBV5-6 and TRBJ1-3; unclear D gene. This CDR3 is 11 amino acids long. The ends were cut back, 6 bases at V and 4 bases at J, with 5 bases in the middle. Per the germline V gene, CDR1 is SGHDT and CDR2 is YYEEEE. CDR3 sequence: CASTTGNTIYF. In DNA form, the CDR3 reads TGTGCCAGCACGACGGGAAACACCATATATTTT.

The DNA for the CDR3 is TGTGCCAGCATGGGTAGGGACAGGGACTACAATGAGCAGTTCTTC. Its protein is CASMGRDRDYNEQFF. J is TRBJ2-1 and V is TRBV2, with 9 bases lining up with TRBD1. Germline V CDR1 and CDR2: SNHLY, FYNNEI. CDR3 size: 15 residues. Trimming cost V 7 bases and J 3 bases; bases outside gene matches: 7.

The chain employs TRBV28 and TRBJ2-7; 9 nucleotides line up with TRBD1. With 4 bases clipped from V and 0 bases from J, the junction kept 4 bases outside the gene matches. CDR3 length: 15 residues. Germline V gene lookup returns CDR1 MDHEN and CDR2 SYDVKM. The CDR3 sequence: CASSSGTGPSYEQYF. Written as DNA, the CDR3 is TGTGCCAGCAGTTCCGGGACAGGGCCCTCCTACGAGCAGTACTTC.

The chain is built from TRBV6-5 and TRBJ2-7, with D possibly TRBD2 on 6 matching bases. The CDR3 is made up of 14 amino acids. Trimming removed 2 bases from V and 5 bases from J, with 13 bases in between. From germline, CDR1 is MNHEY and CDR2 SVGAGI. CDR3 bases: TGTGCCAGCAGTTACAGGGCCGGAGGGGACGAGCAGTACTTC. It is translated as CASSYRAGGDEQYF.

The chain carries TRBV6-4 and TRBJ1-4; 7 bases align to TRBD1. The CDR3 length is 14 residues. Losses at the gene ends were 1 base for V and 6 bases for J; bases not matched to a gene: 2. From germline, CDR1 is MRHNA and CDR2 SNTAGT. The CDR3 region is CASSDWDSHEKLFF. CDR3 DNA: TGTGCCAGCAGTGACTGGGACAGCCATGAAAAACTGTTTTTT.

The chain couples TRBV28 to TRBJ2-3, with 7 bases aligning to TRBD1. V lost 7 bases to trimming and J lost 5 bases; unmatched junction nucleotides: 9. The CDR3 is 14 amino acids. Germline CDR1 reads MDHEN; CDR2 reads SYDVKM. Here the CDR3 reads CASTPTGKGDTQYF. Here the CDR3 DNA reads TGTGCCAGCACCCCGACAGGGAAGGGAGATACGCAGTATTTT.

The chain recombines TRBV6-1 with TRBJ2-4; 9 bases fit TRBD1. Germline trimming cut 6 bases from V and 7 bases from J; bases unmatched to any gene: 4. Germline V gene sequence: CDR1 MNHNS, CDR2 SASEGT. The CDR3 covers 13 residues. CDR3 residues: CASRGDRDNIQYF. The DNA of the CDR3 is TGTGCCAGCAGGGGGGACAGGGATAACATTCAGTACTTC.

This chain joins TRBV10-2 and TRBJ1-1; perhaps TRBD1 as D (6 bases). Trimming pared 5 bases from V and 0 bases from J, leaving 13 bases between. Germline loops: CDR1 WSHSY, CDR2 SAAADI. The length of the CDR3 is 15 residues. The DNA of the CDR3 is TGCGCCAGCAGTCAAAGGACAGAAATGAACACTGAAGCTTTCTTT. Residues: CASSQRTEMNTEAFF.

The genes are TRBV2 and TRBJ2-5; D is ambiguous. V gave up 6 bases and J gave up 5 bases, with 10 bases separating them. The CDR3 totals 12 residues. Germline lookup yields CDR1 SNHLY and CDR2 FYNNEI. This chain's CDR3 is CASSSPAETQYF. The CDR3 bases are TGTGCCAGCAGCTCCCCCGCGGAGACCCAGTACTTC.

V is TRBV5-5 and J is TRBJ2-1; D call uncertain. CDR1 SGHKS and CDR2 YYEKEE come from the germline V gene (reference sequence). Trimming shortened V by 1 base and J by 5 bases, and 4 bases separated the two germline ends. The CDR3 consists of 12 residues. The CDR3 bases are TGTGCCAGCAGCTTGTCTAACAATGAGCAGTTCTTC. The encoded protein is CASSLSNNEQFF.